The 5 T cell receptor beta chains in this list originate from one sample, sequenced in a study of T cell clusters in autoimmune cytopenias (dated by TCRdb to the late 2010s). Sequencing used an Illumina MiSeq. TRB rearrangements were amplified by multiplex PCR using a touch-down protocol with TRB-A and TRB-B primer pools mixed in one tube. TCRdb reprocessed the reads and lists each CDR3 protein sequence as a single entry, with no DNA. The sample's records list under 8,500 distinct CDR3 sequences. The biggest ten clones account for 3.5% of the sample. TRB amplification used approximately 230 ng of peripheral blood genomic DNA, 30,000 to 40,000 genome equivalents, per sample. The sequenced material came from peripheral blood. The source of these receptors is a human donor with an autoimmune cytopenia or autoimmune hepatitis (not recorded which).

V gene TRBV24-1 combines with J gene TRBJ1-4. There are 13 residues in the CDR3. Germline CDR1 KGHDR, CDR2 SFDVKD. The CDR3 sequence: CAAQRAANEKLFF.

The chain uses TRBV18 and TRBJ1-3. Germline V lookup: CDR1 KGHSH, CDR2 LQKENI. This CDR3 region has 13 residues. This chain's CDR3 is CASSPRSGNTIYF. Variable domain in full (rest from reference TRBV18 and TRBJ1-3): NAGVMQNPRHLVRRRGQEARLRCSPMKGHSHVYWYRQLPEEGLKFMVYLQKENIIDESGMPKERFSAEFPKEGPSILRIQQVVRGDSAAYFCASSPRSGNTIYFGEGSWLTVV.

This clonotype is identified as medium-sized from frequency. This chain joins TRBV30 and TRBJ2-3. CDR1 is GTSNPN and CDR2 is SVGIG in the germline V gene (reference sequence). CDR3 length equals 12 residues. The CDR3 region is CAWSVSGDTQYF.

The J gene is TRBJ2-7, the V gene TRBV7-9. Germline V gene sequence: CDR1 SEHNR, CDR2 FQNEAQ (reference sequence). The CDR3 extends over 15 amino acids. CDR3 amino acids: CASSLGVTSSYEQYF.

CDR3 loop: CASSWGLRQETQYF. V usage is TRBV6-2 or TRBV6-3 and J usage is TRBJ2-5; TCRdb names TRBD2, which stays unverified in the absence of DNA. Per germline, CDR1 MNHEY and CDR2 SVGEGT. This CDR3 has 14 residues.